The 5 T cell receptor beta chains below all came from one sample that was sequenced in a study of T-cell reconstitution after alpha-beta-depleted transplantation in children. TCRbeta library preparation incorporated unique molecular identifiers. A single record per CDR3 protein comes from TCRdb applying MiXCR to the PCR reads. The sample yields around 9,000 distinct CDR3 sequences, around 17% seen once. The sequenced sample was PBMCs, mostly from graft donor cells, obtained 60 days after TCRalphabeta/CD19-depleted stem cell transplant. The receptors here all came from a girl under three years old who had a stem cell transplant for combined immunodeficiency, so the T cells may come from the graft donor.

V and J are TRBV27 and TRBJ2-1, with TRBD2 matching 8 bases. The CDR3 is 16 residues long. The V and J ends lost 6 bases and 6 bases, in that order; junction bases with no gene match: 13. CDR1 is MNHEY, CDR2 SMNVEV, per germline (reference sequence). The CDR3 nucleotides are TGTGCCAGCAGCCTCATTGGCGGGGGGCCCCGCAATGAGCAGTTCTTC. Its protein product is CASSLIGGGPRNEQFF.

The sample holds many counts of this clonotype. CDR3 amino acids: CASSQLGQRNEKLFF. As DNA, the CDR3 is TGTGCCAGCAGCCAATTGGGACAAAGAAATGAAAAACTGTTTTTT. The chain links TRBV4-2 to TRBJ1-4; D might be TRBD1 (6 bases). Trimming took off 2 bases at V and 5 bases at J, with 12 bases between the two ends. Germline V lookup: CDR1 LGHNA, CDR2 YNFKEQ. The CDR3 is 15 residues long.

This clonotype was detected only a few times. CDR3 bases: TGTGCCAGTAAAGGTCCCGGTCGGCGAGAGACCCAGTACTTC. Its protein is CASKGPGRRETQYF. The genes are TRBV9 and TRBJ2-5; unclear D gene. Trimming removed 8 bases at V and 4 bases at J, with 18 bases between. CDR1 and CDR2 (germline): SGDLS, YYNGEE. The CDR3 runs 14 residues.

At least ten counts were recorded for this clonotype. This chain uses TRBV18 with TRBJ2-3, with 7 bases fitting TRBD2. Germline loops: CDR1 KGHSH, CDR2 LQKENI. CDR3 length: 14 amino acids. V lost 3 bases to trimming and J lost 0 bases; unmatched junction nucleotides: 0. CDR3 nucleotide sequence: TGTGCCAGCTCACCGGGACTAAGCACAGATACGCAGTATTTT. It specifies CASSPGLSTDTQYF.

V usage is TRBV12-3 or TRBV12-4 and J usage is TRBJ2-7; possibly TRBD2 for D (7 bases). Trimming took 6 bases from V and 0 from J, leaving 18 bases between them. The CDR3 loop spans 16 amino acids. The CDR3, as DNA: TGTGCCAGCAGCTCCAGGGGACGGGGGGCCTCCTACGAGCAGTACTTC. This gives the protein CASSSRGRGASYEQYF.